This T cell receptor beta chain was recorded in a study of blood T cell repertoires in COVID-19 (TCRdb year 2020). Regarding the study in general: Collaborator samples came from the United States, Italy and Spain and covered acute and convalescent phases of COVID-19. The material from the prospective study consisted of cDNA or gDNA derived from T cells, B-cell-depleted T cells, or PBMCs. Samples were obtained from the ongoing ImmuneRACE study (first 160 participants) and from about 1,300 subjects provided by 6 global collaborators. A de-identified subject ID, COVID-19 status, age in years and sex were almost always included in the sample metadata. The repertoires were released in a freely available public database meant as a resource for research on the immune response to SARS-CoV-2. Where available, HLA class I and class II types were obtained from metadata supplied by the sample provider rather than from assay-based typing. Deeply sampled blood TCRbeta repertoires from subjects exposed to, actively infected with, or recovered from COVID-19 were included in the dataset. Study-wide findings and limitations: The amount of clinical and demographic metadata varied by source and participant and was provided uncurated.

Each collaborating institution followed its own protocols to collect whole blood in K2EDTA tubes. For TCRbeta analysis, collaborators shipped samples in one of three forms: frozen whole blood, isolated PBMCs, or DNA extracted from either of those sample types. TCRbeta CDR3 regions were amplified from genomic DNA by means of the immunoSEQ Assay, a bias-controlled multiplex PCR. As for the authors' bioinformatics: The number of nucleated cells in each sample was estimated from the amplification of reference gene primers within the assay. Sequence reads were collapsed and filtered to measure the absolute abundance of every unique TCRbeta CDR3 rearrangement. For each sample, productive Simpson clonality was calculated as the square root of Simpson's diversity index over productive rearrangements. The table comes from immuneACCESS by way of TCRdb, which keeps in-frame sequences with V and J called. Part of the clones is missing from these tables; in studies checked, under half for an unresolved V gene and the rest for unknown reasons. V, J and clone size are those of that table, while D and trimming were read from the DNA. The sample contains tens of thousands of clones, more than 75% of them found a single time. The ten most abundant clones make up 0.95% to 1.5% of the sample.

In regard to this clone: Its recognized antigen is unknown. No base quality information exists; no much larger clone differs at one position.

Taken from the germline V gene, the CDR1 and CDR2 loops are ENHRY and SYGVKD. The V and J ends are trimmed by 5 bases and 5 bases, leaving 6 bases between them. CDR3 length: 11 amino acids, cysteine to phenylalanine. The only DNA kept is the CDR3, 33 bases in frame from the first base. Specimen: peripheral blood. The chain is encoded by TRBV10-3 joined to TRBJ2-5; no D gene call is confident. This clonotype was sampled from a woman aged 60-75 years with acute or convalescent COVID-19. DNA sequence: TGTGCCATCAGTAGTCAGGAGACCCAGTACTTC. This translates into CAISSQETQYF.